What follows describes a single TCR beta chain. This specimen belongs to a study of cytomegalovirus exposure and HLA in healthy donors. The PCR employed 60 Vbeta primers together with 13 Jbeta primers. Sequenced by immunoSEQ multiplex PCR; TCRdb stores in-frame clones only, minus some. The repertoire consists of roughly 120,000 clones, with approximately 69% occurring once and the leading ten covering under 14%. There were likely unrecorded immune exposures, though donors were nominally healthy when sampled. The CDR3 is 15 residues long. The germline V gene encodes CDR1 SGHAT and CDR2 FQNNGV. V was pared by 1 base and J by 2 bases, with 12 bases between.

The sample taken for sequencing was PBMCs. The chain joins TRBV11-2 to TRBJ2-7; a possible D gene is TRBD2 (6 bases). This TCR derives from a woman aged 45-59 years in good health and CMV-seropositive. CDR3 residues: CASSLAEGGPYEQYF. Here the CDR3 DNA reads TGTGCCAGCAGCTTAGCGGAGGGAGGTCCCTACGAGCAGTACTTC.